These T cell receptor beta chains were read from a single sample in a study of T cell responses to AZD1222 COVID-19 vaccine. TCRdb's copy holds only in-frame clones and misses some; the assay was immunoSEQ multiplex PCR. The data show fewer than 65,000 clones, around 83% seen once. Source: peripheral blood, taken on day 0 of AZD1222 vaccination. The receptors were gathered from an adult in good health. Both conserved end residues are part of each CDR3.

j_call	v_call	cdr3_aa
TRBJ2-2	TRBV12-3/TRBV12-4	CASSSQGTGELFF
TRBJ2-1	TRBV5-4	CASSAPLAYNEQFF
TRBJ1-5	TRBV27	CASSSQNQPQHF
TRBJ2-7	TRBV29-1	CSVAWQGAAYEQYF
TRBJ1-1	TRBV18	CASSPLGTGKMNTEAFF
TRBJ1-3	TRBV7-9	CASSVGTGPLSGNTIYF
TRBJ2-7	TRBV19	CASSTQGHYEQYF
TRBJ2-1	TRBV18	CASSPPLGGSSYNEQFF
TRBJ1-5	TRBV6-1	CASSETGGQPQHF
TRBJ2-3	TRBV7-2	CASSLDAYTQYF
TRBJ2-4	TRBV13	CASSLRQGAGNIQYF
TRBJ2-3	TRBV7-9	CASSLYQGTGESDTQYF
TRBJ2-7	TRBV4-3	CASSQVPGLTYEQYF
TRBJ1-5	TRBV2	CASTDRGSNQPQHF
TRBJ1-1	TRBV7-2	CASSLDKIGTEAFF
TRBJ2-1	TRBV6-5	CASSRDRGLINEQFF
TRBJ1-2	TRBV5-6	CASSFEGGNYGYTF
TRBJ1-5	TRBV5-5	CASSLAGTLSPQHF
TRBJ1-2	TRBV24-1	CATSADRGYGYTF
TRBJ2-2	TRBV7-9	CASSPTRDTGELFF
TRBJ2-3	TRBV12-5	CASGISGSETQYF
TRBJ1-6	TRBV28	CASSFMGDSPLHF
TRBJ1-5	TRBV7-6	CASSSRQGGGPQHF
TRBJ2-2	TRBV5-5	CASSLQPEGSWGTTGELFF
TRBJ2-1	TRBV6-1	CASSEVSSSGSRNEQFF
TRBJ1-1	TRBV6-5	CASSLRENTEAFF
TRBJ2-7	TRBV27	CASSFEYEGAVQYF
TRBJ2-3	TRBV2	CATGGTSGSGTQYF
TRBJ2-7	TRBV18	CASSPNRLTGTYEQYF
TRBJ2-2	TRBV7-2	CASRARGQGTLTGELFF
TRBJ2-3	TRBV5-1	CASRGQGLGTDTQYF
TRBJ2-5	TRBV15	CATSRGAGAIETQYF
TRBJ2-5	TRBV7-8	CASTSRGQETQYF
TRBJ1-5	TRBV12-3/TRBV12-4	CASSLDRDQPQHF
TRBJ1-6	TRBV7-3	CASSLNAGGRSPLHF
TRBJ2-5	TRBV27	CASSFRERETQYF
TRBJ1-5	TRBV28	CASRRDTGWLQPQHF
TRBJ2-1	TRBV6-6	CASGAGVANNEQFF